The rows below give T cell receptor beta chains drawn from one sample of a study of blood T cell repertoires in COVID-19. Assay used: immunoSEQ multiplex PCR; TCRdb lists only in-frame clones, some missing. In the table there are about 120,000 clones, 85% to 90% of which are singletons. The sample was peripheral blood. These receptors were collected from a woman aged 70-85 years with acute or convalescent COVID-19. Both conserved end residues are part of each CDR3. The D gene is left open where the match is weak. Some rows mark clone size as missing; the rest say once, few, many or name a class of expanded clone.

j_call,d_call,v_call,clone_size,cdr3_aa,cdr3_nt
TRBJ1-1,NA,TRBV30,NA,CAWTFGGRTEAFF,TGTGCCTGGACATTTGGGGGGAGGACTGAAGCTTTCTTT
TRBJ1-3,TRBD1,TRBV4-1,NA,CASSQDYQGQALSNTIYF,TGCGCCAGCAGCCAAGATTACCAAGGACAGGCTTTGTCGAACACCATATATTTT
TRBJ2-5,TRBD1,TRBV29-1,NA,CSVETGPTGLVKTQYF,TGCAGCGTTGAAACCGGGCCGACAGGGCTGGTAAAGACCCAGTACTTC
TRBJ2-5,TRBD2,TRBV27,once,CASSLGGGAGETQYF,TGTGCCAGCAGTTTAGGCGGGGGGGCCGGGGAGACCCAGTACTTC
TRBJ1-1,NA,TRBV7-8,few,CASSLAFGGAFF,TGTGCCAGCAGCTTAGCGTTCGGCGGAGCTTTCTTT
TRBJ2-2,NA,TRBV3-1/TRBV3-2,NA,CASSQYWRQSTGELFF,TGTGCCAGCAGCCAATATTGGCGACAGTCCACCGGGGAGCTGTTTTTT
TRBJ2-3,NA,TRBV11-3,NA,CASSFGSGGTDTQYF,TGTGCCAGCAGCTTCGGGTCCGGGGGCACAGATACGCAGTATTTT
TRBJ1-1,NA,TRBV6-1,NA,CASSERVQNTEAFF,TGTGCCAGCAGTGAGAGGGTCCAGAACACTGAAGCTTTCTTT
TRBJ1-5,TRBD1,TRBV19,NA,CASSRMTGASSQPQHF,TGTGCCAGTAGTCGGATGACAGGGGCCTCATCTCAGCCCCAGCATTTT
TRBJ2-4,NA,TRBV2,NA,CASSEQAVAKNIQYF,TGTGCCAGCAGTGAGCAGGCTGTAGCCAAAAACATTCAGTACTTC
TRBJ2-1,NA,TRBV6-1,NA,CASSEEDRPYNEQFF,TGTGCCAGCAGTGAAGAAGACAGGCCCTACAATGAGCAGTTCTTC
TRBJ2-7,NA,TRBV28,NA,CASSLPPSYEQYF,TGTGCCAGCAGTCTCCCCCCCTCCTACGAGCAGTACTTC
TRBJ2-7,NA,TRBV10-3,NA,CAIRLTGEYEQYF,TGTGCCATCAGGCTGACTGGAGAGTACGAGCAGTACTTC
TRBJ1-6,TRBD1,TRBV2,NA,CASSSDRYNSPLHF,TGTGCCAGCAGTTCGGACAGGTATAATTCACCCCTCCACTTT
TRBJ1-6,NA,TRBV28,NA,CASSLKTSPLHF,TGTGCCAGCAGTTTAAAGACATCACCCCTCCACTTT
TRBJ1-2,NA,TRBV30,NA,CACPPGGSYGYTF,TGTGCCTGCCCCCCCGGGGGGAGCTATGGCTACACCTTC
TRBJ2-5,NA,TRBV12-5,NA,CASGLGQGRETQYF,TGTGCTAGTGGTTTGGGCCAGGGTCGGGAGACCCAGTACTTC
TRBJ1-5,NA,TRBV6-5,NA,CASRDSNQPQHF,TGTGCCAGCAGGGACAGTAATCAGCCCCAGCATTTT
TRBJ1-1,TRBD1,TRBV5-6,NA,CASSLPRTGANTEAFF,TGTGCCAGCAGCCTCCCTAGGACAGGGGCGAACACTGAAGCTTTCTTT
TRBJ1-1,TRBD1,TRBV7-9,NA,CASSLQGGVNTEAFF,TGTGCCAGCAGCTTACAAGGGGGCGTGAACACTGAAGCTTTCTTT
TRBJ2-1,NA,TRBV5-1,NA,CASSSGQFSYNEQFF,TGCGCCAGCAGCTCTGGACAGTTCTCCTACAATGAGCAGTTCTTC
TRBJ1-2,TRBD1,TRBV28,NA,CATPGQGRGGYTF,TGTGCCACCCCGGGACAGGGGAGGGGTGGCTACACCTTC
TRBJ1-2,NA,TRBV28,NA,CASSLWGAEGYTF,TGTGCCAGCAGTTTATGGGGGGCGGAGGGCTACACCTTC
TRBJ1-5,NA,TRBV5-5,NA,CASSLMTSGQPQHF,TGTGCCAGCAGCTTGATGACCTCGGGGCAGCCCCAGCATTTT
TRBJ2-1,TRBD2,TRBV18,NA,CASSGRAGGTNEQFF,TGTGCCAGCTCAGGCCGAGCGGGGGGGACTAATGAGCAGTTCTTC
TRBJ1-2,TRBD1,TRBV27,NA,CASRTHRGKNYGYTF,TGTGCCAGCAGGACTCACAGGGGTAAAAACTATGGCTACACCTTC